The 20 T cell receptor beta chains presented below share a single source sample, sequenced in a study of T cells after yellow fever vaccination. TCRdb called the 5' RACE reads again in MiXCR, with one record for every CDR3 protein. The table has about 510,000 distinct CDR3 sequences, 21% seen once; the top ten hold approximately 15%. Specimen: PBMCs, collected around 3 weeks after the first yellow fever vaccination. All receptors come from a man between 18 and 29 years old who received the YFV17D yellow fever vaccine.

This chain joins TRBV18 and TRBJ1-2; 7 nucleotides match TRBD1. Unmatched junction bases numbered 12, after V lost 4 bases and J lost 4 bases. The CDR3 is 16 residues long. CDR1 is KGHSH, CDR2 LQKENI, per germline. CDR3 sequence (DNA): TGTGCCAGCTCACAAGGACAGGCACCTACCGGCTATGGCTACACCTTC. Amino acid sequence: CASSQGQAPTGYGYTF.

This clonotype was counted a few times. CDR3 region: CSASRGGWNSPLHF. The CDR3 DNA sequence: TGCAGTGCTAGCAGAGGAGGGTGGAATTCACCCCTCCACTTT. J is TRBJ1-6 and V is TRBV20-1, with unresolved D. Trimming took 3 bases from V and 7 from J, leaving 13 bases between them. Germline V CDR1 and CDR2: DFQATT, SNEGSKA (reference sequence). This CDR3 spans 14 amino acids.

The chain is built from TRBV6-6 and TRBJ2-1; a weak D match, TRBD1 (5 bases). The CDR3 sequence is 13 residues long. Germline values: CDR1 MNHNY, CDR2 SVGAGI (reference sequence). Trimming left V 6 bases short and J 9 bases short, with 15 bases between. The CDR3 region has the DNA TGTGCCAGCAGGAGCCAGGGTAGTAGTGAGCAGTTCTTC. Encoded protein: CASRSQGSSEQFF.

The rearrangement links TRBV3-1 to TRBJ2-5; D remains unclear. Trimming cost V 2 bases and J 5 bases, with 9 bases left between them. This CDR3 contains 13 residues. Germline CDR1 is LGHDT and CDR2 is YNNKEL (reference sequence). The CDR3 loop is CASSQRAAETQYF. The CDR3 DNA follows: TGTGCCAGCAGCCAAAGGGCGGCGGAGACCCAGTACTTC.

This clonotype showed up just a few times. The chain uses TRBV20-1 and TRBJ2-2; D possibly corresponds to TRBD1 (6 bases). The CDR3 contains 16 residues. Germline V gives CDR1 DFQATT, CDR2 SNEGSKA (reference sequence). V shed 5 bases and J shed 2 bases, with 18 bases lying between them. CDR3 DNA: TGCAGTGCTGATATAGGGCAGGGGCTAAACACCGGGGAGCTGTTTTTT. The encoded protein is CSADIGQGLNTGELFF.

This sequence joins TRBV5-1 and TRBJ2-1; 8 bases agree with TRBD2. V trimming: 0 bases; J trimming: 7 bases; junction bases outside the gene matches: 6. From germline, CDR1 is SGHRS and CDR2 YFSETQ. The length of the CDR3 is 15 residues. CDR3 amino acids: CASSLALAGRNEQFF. In nucleotides, the CDR3 is TGCGCCAGCAGCTTGGCATTAGCGGGGCGAAATGAGCAGTTCTTC.

The CDR3 sequence: CASSTGQISYNEQFF. CDR3 nucleotide sequence: TGCGCCAGCAGCACCGGACAGATTTCCTACAATGAGCAGTTCTTC. The chain has TRBV5-1 and TRBJ2-1; D may be TRBD1 (6 bases). This CDR3 region has 15 residues. V was cut by 4 bases and J by 1 base, with 12 bases left in between. The germline gives CDR1 SGHRS, CDR2 YFSETQ.

A few counts support this clonotype. The CDR3 DNA is TGTGTCACGAGTCAGGGAATGAATGTCTACGAGCAGTACGTC. Its translation is CVTSQGMNVYEQYV. The chain carries TRBV10-3 and TRBJ2-7, with a tentative D call TRBD1 (5 bases). The CDR3 extends over 14 amino acids. CDR1 and CDR2 (germline): ENHRY, SYGVKD.

This clonotype was observed a few times. The rearrangement uses TRBV20-1 and TRBJ1-1; TRBD1 aligns across 9 bases. Per the germline V gene, CDR1 is DFQATT and CDR2 is SNEGSKA (reference sequence). With V trimmed by 5 bases and J by 6 bases, 7 bases remained unmatched. This CDR3 spans 13 amino acids. The CDR3 loop reads CSAPQTGGSEAFF. The DNA of the CDR3 is TGCAGTGCTCCCCAGACAGGGGGTTCTGAAGCTTTCTTT.

This clonotype has a handful of counts. The V gene is TRBV20-1, the J gene TRBJ2-7; a possible D gene is TRBD2 (6 bases). The CDR3 runs to 12 residues. CDR1 is DFQATT and CDR2 is SNEGSKA in the germline V gene (reference sequence). Trimming shortened V by 2 bases and J by 3 bases, and 8 bases separated the two germline ends. The CDR3 nucleotides read TGCAGTGCTAGACTGGGGGGCTACGAGCAGTACGTC. Its protein product is CSARLGGYEQYV.

This clonotype was counted between two and nine times. This chain links TRBV4-3 with TRBJ2-7; 9 nucleotides agree with TRBD1. V lost 3 bases to trimming and J lost 6 bases; unmatched junction nucleotides: 12. In germline, CDR1 is LGHNA, CDR2 YSLEER. The CDR3 contains 16 residues. CDR3 sequence reads: CASSQQAGQGASEQYF. The CDR3 DNA is TGCGCCAGCAGCCAGCAGGCGGGACAGGGTGCGAGCGAGCAGTACTTC.

Only a few counts were recorded for this clonotype. As DNA, the CDR3 is TGTGCCAGCAGCGAAAGACAGGGAAATTCACCCCTCCACTTT. Translating gives CASSERQGNSPLHF. The V gene is TRBV9, the J gene TRBJ1-6; 7 nucleotides align to TRBD1. CDR1 and CDR2 from the germline V gene are SGDLS and YYNGEE. V was pared by 3 bases and J by 7 bases, with 4 bases of the junction left unmatched. This CDR3 is built from 14 residues.

Here the CDR3 reads CSARLDRDMGTQYF. The CDR3 DNA sequence: TGCAGTGCTAGATTGGACAGGGATATGGGGACCCAGTACTTC. The gene calls are TRBV20-1 and TRBJ2-5; 8 bases match TRBD1. The CDR3 is 14 residues long. V gave up 2 bases and J gave up 7 bases; unmatched junction bases: 9. In germline, CDR1 is DFQATT, CDR2 SNEGSKA (reference sequence).

This clonotype was detected a few times. V gene TRBV20-1 combines with J gene TRBJ1-5; D is possibly TRBD1 (5 bases). This CDR3 has 13 residues. Germline values: CDR1 DFQATT, CDR2 SNEGSKA (reference sequence). V was clipped by 4 bases and J by 4 bases, with 11 bases between them. The CDR3 sequence is CSANGAGNQPQHF. The CDR3, as DNA: TGCAGTGCTAACGGGGCTGGGAATCAGCCCCAGCATTTT.

The rearrangement links TRBV9 to TRBJ2-3; no clear D. Germline V CDR1 and CDR2: SGDLS, YYNGEE. V shed 4 bases and J shed 1 base, with 13 bases lying between them. This CDR3 is 15 amino acids long. The CDR3 loop is CASSPKQERTDTQYF. CDR3 sequence (DNA): TGTGCCAGCAGCCCCAAGCAAGAACGCACAGATACGCAGTATTTT.

There are many counts of this clonotype. The chain couples TRBV29-1 to TRBJ1-1; D might be TRBD1 (6 bases). The CDR3 consists of 14 residues. Trimming removed 4 bases at V and 1 base at J, with 13 bases between. Germline assignment: CDR1 SQVTM and CDR2 ANQGSEA. CDR3 in amino acids: CSVATGTRNTEAFF. The CDR3 nucleotides are TGCAGCGTTGCGACCGGGACAAGGAACACTGAAGCTTTCTTT.

The chain uses TRBV12-3 or TRBV12-4 and TRBJ2-4; 11 nucleotides align to TRBD2. V was pared by 5 bases and J by 0 bases, with 12 bases of the junction left unmatched. This CDR3 is built from 19 residues. DNA of the CDR3: TGTGCCAGCAGTCCCGCACTAGCGGGGGCTCCTTTAGCCAAAAACATTCAGTACTTC. Its protein product is CASSPALAGAPLAKNIQYF.

The CDR3 sequence is CASSSRGSGGYNSPLHF. The DNA of the CDR3 is TGTGCCAGCAGTTCTCGGGGATCGGGAGGATATAATTCACCCCTCCACTTT. The rearrangement joins TRBV6-5 to TRBJ1-6; the D is unclear. The CDR3 has 17 amino acids. Germline-derived CDR1 and CDR2 are MNHEY and SVGAGI. The V end lost 4 bases, the J end lost 4 bases, and 17 bases lay between the germline ends.

The chain uses TRBV12-3 or TRBV12-4 and TRBJ2-3; tentative D call: TRBD2 (5 bases). The CDR3 loop spans 12 amino acids. Trimming left V 8 bases short and J 2 bases short, with 8 bases between. The CDR3 nucleotides read TGTGCCAGCGAGGGTGCCACAGATACGCAGTATTTT. Translating gives CASEGATDTQYF.

The sample holds a few counts of this clonotype. The CDR3 DNA sequence: TGTGCCAGCAGTTTAGCGCTGGCAGCCACCTACGAGCAGTACTTC. Translating gives CASSLALAATYEQYF. The rearrangement joins TRBV12-3 or TRBV12-4 to TRBJ2-7, with unresolved D. Trimming stripped 0 bases from V and 2 bases from J, with 11 bases between. The CDR3 loop spans 15 amino acids.